The clone carrying this T cell receptor (beta chain) turned up a few times. The sample originates from a study of blood T cell repertoires in COVID-19. The CDR3 runs to 14 residues. Trimming took off 6 bases at V and 7 bases at J, with 16 bases between the two ends. From germline, CDR1 is MNHEY and CDR2 SVGEGT. Some clones are missing from TCRdb's copy, which holds only in-frame ones; the method was immunoSEQ multiplex PCR. Of under 450,000 clones in the sample, more than 65% were seen once. This receptor was obtained from a human donor with acute or convalescent COVID-19. The donor label of this sample is uncertain. The sequenced sample consisted of peripheral blood. This chain joins TRBV6-2 or TRBV6-3 and TRBJ1-5, with D possibly matching TRBD1 (6 bases). The CDR3 here is CASSQQGWVQPQHF. CDR3 in DNA: TGTGCCAGCAGCCAACAGGGTTGGGTACAGCCCCAGCATTTT.